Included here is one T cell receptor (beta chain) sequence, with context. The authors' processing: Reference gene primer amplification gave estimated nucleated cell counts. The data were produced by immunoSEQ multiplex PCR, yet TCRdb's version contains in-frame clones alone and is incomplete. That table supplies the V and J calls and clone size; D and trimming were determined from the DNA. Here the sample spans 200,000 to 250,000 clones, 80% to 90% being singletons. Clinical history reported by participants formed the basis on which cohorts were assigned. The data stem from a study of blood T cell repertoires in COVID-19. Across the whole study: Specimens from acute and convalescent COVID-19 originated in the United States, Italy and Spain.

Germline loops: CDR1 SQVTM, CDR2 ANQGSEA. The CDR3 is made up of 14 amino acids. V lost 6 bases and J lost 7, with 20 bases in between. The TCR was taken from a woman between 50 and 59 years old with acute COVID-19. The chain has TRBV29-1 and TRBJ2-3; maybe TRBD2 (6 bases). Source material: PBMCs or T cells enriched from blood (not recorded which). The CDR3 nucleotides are TGCAGCGTGGGGGGTAGCGAGCATTCATATACGCAGTATTTT. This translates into CSVGGSEHSYTQYF.